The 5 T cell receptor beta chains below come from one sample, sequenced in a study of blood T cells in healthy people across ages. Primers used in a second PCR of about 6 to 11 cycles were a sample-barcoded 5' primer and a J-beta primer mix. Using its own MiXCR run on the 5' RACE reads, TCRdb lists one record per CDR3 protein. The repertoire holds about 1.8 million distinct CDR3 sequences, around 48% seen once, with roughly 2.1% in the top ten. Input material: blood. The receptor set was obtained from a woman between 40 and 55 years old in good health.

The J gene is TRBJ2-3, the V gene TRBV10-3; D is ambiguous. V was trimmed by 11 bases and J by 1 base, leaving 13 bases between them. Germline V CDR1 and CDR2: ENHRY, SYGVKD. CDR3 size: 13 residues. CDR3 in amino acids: CAVLDVRTDTQYF. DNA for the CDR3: TGTGCCGTCTTGGACGTACGCACAGATACGCAGTATTTT.

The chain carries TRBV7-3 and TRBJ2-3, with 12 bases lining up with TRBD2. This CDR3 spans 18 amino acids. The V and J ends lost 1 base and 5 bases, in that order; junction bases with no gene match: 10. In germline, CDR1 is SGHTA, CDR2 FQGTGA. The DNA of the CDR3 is TGTGCCAGCAGCTTAAACCCACTAGCGGGGGGACCTAGAGATACGCAGTATTTT. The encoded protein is CASSLNPLAGGPRDTQYF.

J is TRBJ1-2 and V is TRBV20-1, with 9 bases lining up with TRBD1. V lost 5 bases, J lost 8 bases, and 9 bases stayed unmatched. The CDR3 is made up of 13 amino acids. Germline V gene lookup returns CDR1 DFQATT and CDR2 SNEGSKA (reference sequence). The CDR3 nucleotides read TGCAGTGCTGAGGACAGGGGATATTGGGGCTACACCTTC. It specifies CSAEDRGYWGYTF.

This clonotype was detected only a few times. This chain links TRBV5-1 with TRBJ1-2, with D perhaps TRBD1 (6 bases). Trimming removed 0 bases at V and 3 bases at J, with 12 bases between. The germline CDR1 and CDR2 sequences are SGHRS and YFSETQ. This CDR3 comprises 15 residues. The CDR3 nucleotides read TGCGCCAGCAGCTTGGGCCCAGGGGATTACTATGGCTACACCTTC. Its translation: CASSLGPGDYYGYTF.

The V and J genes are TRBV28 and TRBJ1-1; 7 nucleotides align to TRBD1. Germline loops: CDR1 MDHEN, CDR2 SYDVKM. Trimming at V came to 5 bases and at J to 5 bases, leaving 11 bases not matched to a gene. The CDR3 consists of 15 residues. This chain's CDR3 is CASSPPTGFWTEAFF. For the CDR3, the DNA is TGTGCCAGCAGTCCCCCGACAGGGTTCTGGACTGAAGCTTTCTTT.